The rows below give T cell receptor beta chains drawn from one sample of a study of T cell changes during pregnancy in multiple sclerosis. Produced via immunoSEQ multiplex PCR; TCRdb's table is partial and in-frame only. The sample shows approximately 71,000 clones, around nine tenths of them seen only once. This specimen consisted of peripheral blood, obtained in the third trimester of pregnancy. These TCRs come from a female donor with multiple sclerosis, enrolled in a pregnancy study. CDR3s leave out the opening cysteine and the closing phenylalanine or tryptophan. A D gene is named only where the DNA matches it firmly.

>TRBV7-8|NA
ASSPQVPQGQETQY
>TRBV30|NA
AWRESGDSPLH
>TRBV27|NA
ASSLMIRGVRNEKLF
>TRBV7-2|TRBD2
ASSLRLAGRQETQY
>TRBV5-1|TRBD1
ASSSGDSGVREKLF
>TRBV19|TRBD1
ASSPGQAARYT
>TRBV27|TRBD1
ASSFAYRGEAF
>TRBV14|TRBD1
ASSQPGQGAGGAGELF
>TRBV19|TRBD1
ASSIVRDREGYGYT
>TRBV28|TRBD1
AILGQGDLGETQY
>TRBV1|NA
TSRRPGINTDTQY
>TRBV9|TRBD2
ASSVGIAGGPAETQY
>TRBV7-9|TRBD2
ASSPGLAGIAETQY
>TRBV6-6|TRBD1
ASSLGQGNTEAF
>TRBV2|TRBD1
ASKVGTGGFIGYGYT
>TRBV19|TRBD1
ASTDLQGALFTEAF
>TRBV7-9|NA
ASSSLASTFYEQY
>TRBV30|NA
AWSWEDGYT
>TRBV28|TRBD2
ASSLTSGRGEGDTQY
>TRBV9|TRBD2
ASSVAGGSSYEQY
>TRBV4-1|NA
ASSQSGNEQF
>TRBV10-3|NA
AISFKGDSNQPQH
>TRBV7-2|TRBD1
ASSLRPIGTGGEAF
>TRBV5-1|NA
ASSLTENEQF
>TRBV2|NA
ASSSGYEQY
>TRBV30|NA
AWAPVRDYGYT
>TRBV6-5|NA
ASSSTTGRVNTEAF
>TRBV19|NA
ASSMGGRVHTEAF
>TRBV6-4|NA
ASSDLAGSTDTQY
>TRBV28|NA
ASRGLNTGELF
>TRBV7-6|NA
ASSSPSVPGRPYGYT
>TRBV30|NA
AWSVLGSFEQY
>TRBV7-9|NA
ASSQLNSGNTIY
>TRBV5-1|NA
ASSLDTGIQY
>TRBV5-4|TRBD1
ASSPGRGGRETQY
>TRBV14|TRBD2
ASSQDLAGVPQETQY
>TRBV10-2|NA
ASSSTTYEQY
>TRBV10-3|TRBD1
AISAGTGASGANVLT